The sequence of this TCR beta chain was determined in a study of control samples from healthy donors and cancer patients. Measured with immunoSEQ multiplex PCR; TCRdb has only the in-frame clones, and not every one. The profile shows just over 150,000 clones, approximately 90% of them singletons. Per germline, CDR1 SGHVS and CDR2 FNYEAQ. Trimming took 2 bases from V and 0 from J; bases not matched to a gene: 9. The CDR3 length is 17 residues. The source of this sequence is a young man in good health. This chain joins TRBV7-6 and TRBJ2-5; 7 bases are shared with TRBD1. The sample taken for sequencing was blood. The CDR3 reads CASSLSFGTEYQETQYF. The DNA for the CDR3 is TGTGCCAGCAGCTTATCTTTCGGGACAGAGTACCAAGAGACCCAGTACTTC.